Included here is one T cell receptor (beta chain) sequence, with context. Antigen: not known. Brentuximab vedotin exposure varied, and every patient relapsed after autologous stem cell transplantation. CDR3 size: 16 residues. Between the trimmed V and J ends, which lost 2 bases and 0 bases, there was a span of 10 bases. In germline, CDR1 is MNHNY, CDR2 SVGAGI (reference sequence). The repertoire was sequenced with immunoSEQ multiplex PCR; TCRdb's copy has only in-frame clones and lacks some. The sample yields tens of thousands of clones, around 64% seen once. The record originates from a study of PD-1 blockade in classical Hodgkin lymphoma. Overall study results and limits: Partial responders and progressors had significantly lower baseline TCR diversity. CD4+ TCR diversity, unlike CD8+, rose significantly by C4D1.

This clonotype was sampled from a human donor with classical Hodgkin lymphoma. The chain recombines TRBV6-6 with TRBJ2-2; D is possibly TRBD2 (5 bases). The source material was peripheral blood mononuclear cells (PBMCs), sampled at baseline. This CDR3 is CASSYTSGANTGELFF. CDR3 nucleotide sequence: TGTGCCAGCAGTTACACGTCCGGGGCGAACACCGGGGAGCTGTTTTTT.